The 21 T cell receptor beta chains listed next were all sequenced from one sample in a study of response to subunit inactivated influenza vaccine. TCRdb recomputed calls from the RT-PCR reads with MiXCR, one row per CDR3 protein. The sample includes about 570,000 distinct CDR3 sequences, about 10% of them seen just once. The data also belong to a second study, concerning T cells expressing NK-cell markers. That source reports: In generating TCR beta cDNA, 5'RACE template switching with UMIs was used.

Sequenced material: PBMCs from blood, taken on the day of vaccination. These receptors came from a man aged 50 to 59 who received an inactivated influenza vaccine.

The J gene is TRBJ2-1, the V gene TRBV12-3 or TRBV12-4; D is ambiguous. V was clipped by 5 bases and J by 6 bases, with 11 bases between them. The CDR3 is 13 amino acids. CDR3 loop: CASSTSPGNEQFF. CDR3 bases: TGTGCCAGCAGTACCTCCCCCGGCAATGAGCAGTTCTTC.

This clonotype was seen more than once but under ten times. This chain uses TRBV7-9 with TRBJ1-2, with D perhaps TRBD1 (6 bases). Trimming took off 5 bases at V and 6 bases at J, with 10 bases between the two ends. This CDR3 comprises 12 residues. From germline, CDR1 is SEHNR and CDR2 FQNEAQ (reference sequence). CDR3 in amino acids: CASSKDRDGYTF. CDR3 bases: TGTGCCAGCAGCAAGGACAGAGATGGCTACACCTTC.

This clonotype was found a few times. The genes are TRBV28 and TRBJ2-3; the D gene is possibly TRBD2 (5 bases). The length of the CDR3 is 12 residues. Germline CDR1 reads MDHEN; CDR2 reads SYDVKM. Trimming removed 5 bases at V and 7 bases at J, with 10 bases between. This chain's CDR3 is CASSRGRHTQYF. The CDR3 DNA sequence: TGTGCCAGCAGTCGAGGGCGACATACGCAGTATTTT.

This clonotype was counted only a few times. The chain carries TRBV19 and TRBJ1-2; D perhaps matches TRBD1 (5 bases). CDR1 is LNHDA and CDR2 is SQIVND in the germline V gene (reference sequence). Trimming removed 7 bases at V and 4 bases at J, with 16 bases between. The CDR3 extends over 14 amino acids. CDR3 sequence: CASTPVAGPYGYTF. In DNA, the CDR3 is TGTGCCAGTACCCCCGTAGCGGGACCCTATGGCTACACCTTC.

This clonotype was observed many times. The rearrangement links TRBV12-3 or TRBV12-4 to TRBJ2-2; no clear D. The CDR3 runs to 13 residues. V gave up 5 bases and J gave up 7 bases, with 11 bases separating them. CDR3 amino acids: CASSTPGRGELFF. CDR3 bases: TGTGCCAGCAGTACACCGGGCCGCGGGGAGCTGTTTTTT.

This clonotype was counted ten times or more. The V gene is TRBV6-2 or TRBV6-3, the J gene TRBJ2-2; D unresolved. The CDR3 contains 12 residues. Germline loops: CDR1 MNHEY, CDR2 SVGEGT. V was pared by 6 bases and J by 7 bases, with 9 bases between. This CDR3 reads CASSLIHGELFF. DNA for the CDR3: TGTGCCAGCAGCCTCATCCACGGGGAGCTGTTTTTT.

J is TRBJ2-3 and V is TRBV11-2, with D maybe TRBD1 (6 bases). V lost 4 bases and J lost 2, with 13 bases in between. CDR3 length: 15 amino acids. Germline V lookup: CDR1 SGHAT, CDR2 FQNNGV. The CDR3 coding sequence is TGTGCCAGCAGCTCACAGGGATGGCCCACAGATACGCAGTATTTT. This gives the protein CASSSQGWPTDTQYF.

The rearrangement links TRBV6-6 to TRBJ1-2; no clear D gene. The CDR3 spans 13 residues. Germline CDR1 is MNHNY and CDR2 is SVGAGI (reference sequence). With 1 base removed from V and 7 bases from J, the gap between germline ends came to 10 bases. The CDR3 protein is CASSYWSEGGYTF. CDR3 nucleotides: TGTGCCAGCAGTTACTGGTCAGAGGGTGGCTACACCTTC.

This chain connects TRBV28 to TRBJ1-5; the D gene is possibly TRBD1 (6 bases). The germline gives CDR1 MDHEN, CDR2 SYDVKM. Between the trimmed V and J ends, which lost 7 bases and 0 bases, there was a span of 13 bases. CDR3 length: 15 amino acids. CDR3 region: CASKLGTISNQPQHF. CDR3 sequence (DNA): TGTGCCAGCAAACTAGGGACAATTAGCAATCAGCCCCAGCATTTT.

The CDR3 DNA reads TGCGCCAGCAGCACCTTCCACTCTGGGGCCAACGTCCTGACTTTC. Translating it yields CASSTFHSGANVLTF. The V gene is TRBV5-1, the J gene TRBJ2-6; D is unresolved. The CDR3 loop spans 15 amino acids. Trimming cost V 4 bases and J 0 bases, with 8 bases left between them. Per the germline V gene, CDR1 is SGHRS and CDR2 is YFSETQ.

J is TRBJ2-2 and V is TRBV10-3, with TRBD1 matching 8 bases. The germline CDR1 and CDR2 sequences are ENHRY and SYGVKD. The V gene end was trimmed by 6 bases and the J gene end by 7 bases; junction bases not matched to a gene: 7. The CDR3 contains 14 residues. In DNA form, the CDR3 reads TGTGCCATCAGGGTGACAGGGGAGTACGGGGAGCTGTTTTTT. Encoded protein: CAIRVTGEYGELFF.

The genes are TRBV27 and TRBJ1-4; tentatively, D is TRBD1 (5 bases). The CDR3 is 15 amino acids. Germline CDR1 reads MNHEY; CDR2 reads SMNVEV (reference sequence). Trimming removed 2 bases from V and 3 bases from J, with 10 bases in between. This CDR3 reads CASSLGAGANEKLFF. Here the CDR3 DNA reads TGTGCCAGCAGTTTAGGGGCGGGGGCTAATGAAAAACTGTTTTTT. Full variable domain (missing parts from reference TRBV27 and TRBJ1-4): EAQVTQNPRYLITVTGKKLTVTCSQNMNHEYMSWYRQDPGLGLRQIYYSMNVEVTDKGDVPEGYKVSRKEKRNFPLILESPSPNQTSLYFCASSLGAGANEKLFFGSGTQLSVL.

This clonotype was recorded many times. J is TRBJ2-2 and V is TRBV12-3 or TRBV12-4; D gene ambiguous. The CDR3 runs 13 residues. The ends were cut back, 2 bases at V and 7 bases at J, with 8 bases in the middle. The CDR3 here is CASSLSGGGELFF. For the CDR3, the DNA is TGTGCCAGCAGTTTAAGTGGTGGCGGGGAGCTGTTTTTT.

The chain links TRBV6-1 to TRBJ2-1, with no clear D. Trimming removed 8 bases at V and 7 bases at J, with 15 bases between. The CDR3 spans 13 residues. Germline CDR1 is MNHNS and CDR2 is SASEGT. For the CDR3, the DNA is TGTGCCAGCTGGCACCAACTTGGGAATGAGCAGTTCTTC. This sequence encodes CASWHQLGNEQFF.

There are a few counts of this clonotype. V usage is TRBV20-1 and J usage is TRBJ1-3; D is unresolved. Trimming left V 3 bases short and J 2 bases short, with 20 bases between. Germline V CDR1 and CDR2: DFQATT, SNEGSKA (reference sequence). CDR3 size: 17 residues. The CDR3 nucleotides are TGCAGTGCTAGCGGCCCGAGGGCCACCGGGACTGGAAACACCATATATTTT. Its protein product is CSASGPRATGTGNTIYF.

The sample holds a few counts of this clonotype. The rearrangement joins TRBV4-1 to TRBJ2-2; weak D call: TRBD1 (6 bases). Trimming took off 8 bases at V and 1 base at J, with 14 bases between the two ends. The CDR3 runs 15 residues. The germline CDR1 and CDR2 sequences are MGHRA and YSYEKL. CDR3 nucleotide sequence: TGCGCCAGCCGATATTACAGGGAGAACACCGGGGAGCTGTTTTTT. Its translation: CASRYYRENTGELFF.

This chain connects TRBV28 to TRBJ2-7; D gene ambiguous. Germline CDR1 MDHEN, CDR2 SYDVKM. V lost 6 bases to trimming and J lost 6 bases, with 12 bases between them. The CDR3 sequence is 12 residues long. CDR3 loop: CASSPHPAEQYF. The CDR3 coding sequence is TGTGCCAGCAGCCCTCATCCGGCCGAGCAGTACTTC. Full variable domain (outside the CDR3, taken from reference TRBV28 and TRBJ2-7): DVKVTQSSRYLVKRTGEKVFLECVQDMDHENMFWYRQDPGLGLRLIYFSYDVKMKEKGDIPEGYSVSREKKERFSLILESASTNQTSMYLCASSPHPAEQYFGPGTRLTVT.

This clonotype was observed a few times. V is TRBV18 and J is TRBJ2-3, with 8 bases identical to TRBD1. This CDR3 has 15 amino acids. V was clipped by 0 bases and J by 9 bases; unmatched bases: 8. Germline CDR1 and CDR2: KGHSH and LQKENI. CDR3 sequence: CASSPPGQGSFTQYF. DNA for the CDR3: TGTGCCAGCTCACCACCCGGACAGGGTAGTTTCACGCAGTATTTT.

This clonotype was recorded many times. The V gene is TRBV5-6, the J gene TRBJ2-3; the match to TRBD2 covers 8 bases. The length of the CDR3 is 16 residues. After removal of 0 bases from V and 6 bases from J, the junction contained 9 bases not matched to a gene. The germline gives CDR1 SGHDT, CDR2 YYEEEE. The CDR3, as DNA: TGTGCCAGCAGCTTGGTAGTGGGTAGCGGGACGGATACGCAGTATTTT. Residues: CASSLVVGSGTDTQYF.

This clonotype was counted a few times. This chain connects TRBV28 to TRBJ2-3; 9 nucleotides match TRBD1. CDR3 length equals 19 residues. The V segment lost 4 bases and the J segment 2 bases; nucleotides outside the gene matches: 16. The germline V gene encodes CDR1 MDHEN and CDR2 SYDVKM. The DNA of the CDR3 is TGTGCCAGCAGTTCAGTCCGGGACAGGGCGTTATGGGTCACAGATACGCAGTATTTT. The encoded protein is CASSSVRDRALWVTDTQYF.

This rearrangement joins TRBV19 to TRBJ1-1; D may be TRBD1 (6 bases). This CDR3 is built from 13 residues. V was trimmed by 7 bases and J by 7 bases, leaving 16 bases between them. CDR1 LNHDA and CDR2 SQIVND come from the germline V gene (reference sequence). CDR3 amino acids: CASIYRDWGEAFF. The DNA of the CDR3 is TGTGCCAGTATCTACAGGGACTGGGGTGAAGCTTTCTTT.